These 12 T cell receptor beta chains originate from one sample sequenced in a study of blood T cell repertoires in COVID-19. Method: immunoSEQ multiplex PCR; TCRdb's copy keeps in-frame clones and lacks some. The sample gives 540,000 or so clones, less than 90% of which show up once; roughly 7.4% is in the top ten. The sequenced material came from peripheral blood. The receptor source for this set is a woman between 45 and 65 years old with COVID-19, enrolled during active disease.

The rearrangement links TRBV5-1 to TRBJ2-5; 10 nucleotides align to TRBD1. Germline CDR1 SGHRS, CDR2 YFSETQ. The CDR3 runs to 17 residues. V lost 4 bases, J lost 4 bases, and 13 bases stayed unmatched. The CDR3 loop reads CASSTFPRDRGRETQYF. The CDR3 DNA reads TGCGCCAGCAGCACCTTTCCCCGGGACAGGGGTCGAGAGACCCAGTACTTC.

This clone was seen only once. The J gene is TRBJ1-1, the V gene TRBV7-3; D uncertain. The V and J ends lost 2 bases and 5 bases respectively, with 15 bases between them. The length of the CDR3 is 15 residues. Germline CDR1 reads SGHTA; CDR2 reads FQGTGA. CDR3: CASSLSGEGETEAFF. The DNA of the CDR3 is TGTGCCAGCAGCTTATCCGGGGAGGGCGAGACTGAAGCTTTCTTT. The complete variable domain, with remaining parts taken from reference TRBV7-3 and TRBJ1-1, reads GAGVSQTPSNKVTEKGKYVELRCDPISGHTALYWYRQSLGQGPEFLIYFQGTGAADDSGLPNDRFFAVRPEGSVSTLKIQRTERGDSAVYLCASSLSGEGETEAFFGQGTRLTVV.

The chain couples TRBV11-2 to TRBJ1-2, with D hard to call. Germline CDR1 reads SGHAT; CDR2 reads FQNNGV. Trimming pared 4 bases from V and 7 bases from J, leaving 19 bases between. The CDR3 is 15 residues long. In DNA form, the CDR3 reads TGTGCCAGCAGCTCCCTAATTACGACGGGAGGTGGCTACACCTTC. Its protein is CASSSLITTGGGYTF.

The rearrangement uses TRBV5-1 and TRBJ1-5; D is unresolved. The V and J ends lost 0 bases and 5 bases respectively, with 6 bases between them. CDR3 size: 13 residues. Germline CDR1 and CDR2: SGHRS and YFSETQ. CDR3 amino acids: CASSLVGDQPQHF. As DNA, the CDR3 is TGCGCCAGCAGCTTGGTTGGAGATCAGCCCCAGCATTTT.

This clone has only a few counts. The chain is built from TRBV2 and TRBJ1-3, with 7 positions matching TRBD1. CDR3 size: 13 residues. Looked up from germline, CDR1 is SNHLY and CDR2 is FYNNEI. J was trimmed by 2 bases and V by 10 bases; bases with no gene match: 5. The CDR3 DNA follows: TGTGCCACCCACAGGGGACCTGGAAACACCATATATTTT. This gives the protein CATHRGPGNTIYF.

The chain recombines TRBV28 with TRBJ2-7; 7 nucleotides match TRBD1. Germline V lookup: CDR1 MDHEN, CDR2 SYDVKM. The CDR3 runs to 15 residues. With V trimmed by 8 bases and J by 6 bases, 16 bases remained unmatched. The CDR3 nucleotides read TGTGCCAGCCGATCAACCGGGCAGGGGGTGAGCGAGCAGTACTTC. It specifies CASRSTGQGVSEQYF. Complete variable domain (other parts from reference TRBV28 and TRBJ2-7): DVKVTQSSRYLVKRTGEKVFLECVQDMDHENMFWYRQDPGLGLRLIYFSYDVKMKEKGDIPEGYSVSREKKERFSLILESASTNQTSMYLCASRSTGQGVSEQYFGPGTRLTVT.

This rearrangement joins TRBV2 to TRBJ2-5; 12 bases line up with TRBD2. The V and J ends lost 6 bases and 9 bases, in that order; junction bases with no gene match: 5. CDR3 length: 13 residues. Looked up from germline, CDR1 is SNHLY and CDR2 is FYNNEI. CDR3 amino acids: CASRASGGAPQYF. CDR3 nucleotide sequence: TGTGCCAGCAGAGCTAGCGGGGGGGCGCCCCAGTACTTC.

This chain uses TRBV7-2 with TRBJ1-3; D remains unclear. Trimming removed 5 bases at V and 0 bases at J, with 11 bases between. This CDR3 region has 15 residues. CDR1 is SGHTA, CDR2 FQGNSA, per germline. The DNA of the CDR3 is TGTGCCAGCAGCCCCCAACGGTACTCTGGAAACACCATATATTTT. Encoded protein: CASSPQRYSGNTIYF.

In this sample, this clone turned up once. The CDR3 here is CASSQHGDYGYTF. The CDR3 DNA sequence: TGTGCCAGCAGCCAGCACGGGGACTATGGCTACACCTTC. The chain couples TRBV5-5 to TRBJ1-2; no clear D gene. The CDR3 has 13 amino acids. Germline V CDR1 and CDR2: SGHKS, YYEKEE (reference sequence). The V and J ends lost 4 bases and 3 bases respectively, with 10 bases between them.

This chain joins TRBV30 and TRBJ2-4; possible D gene TRBD2, 6 bases. Germline V lookup: CDR1 GTSNPN, CDR2 SVGIG (reference sequence). Trimming removed 3 bases from V and 7 bases from J, with 10 bases in between. This CDR3 has 12 amino acids. CDR3 sequence: CAWRGGENIQYF. The CDR3 bases are TGTGCCTGGAGGGGGGGAGAGAACATTCAGTACTTC.

The genes are TRBV27 and TRBJ2-1, with a tentative D call TRBD1 (6 bases). Trimming removed 5 bases at V and 10 bases at J, with 15 bases between. Looked up from germline, CDR1 is MNHEY and CDR2 is SMNVEV (reference sequence). This CDR3 comprises 13 residues. The CDR3 spells CASSRQTGNEQFF. CDR3 DNA: TGTGCCAGCAGTCGACAAACAGGGAACGAGCAGTTCTTC.

The genes are TRBV11-3 and TRBJ2-7, with TRBD1 matching over 8 bases. The V gene end was trimmed by 1 base and the J gene end by 5 bases; junction bases not matched to a gene: 4. The CDR3 runs to 14 residues. Germline CDR1 SGHNT, CDR2 YENEEA. CDR3 residues: CASSLGGQGHEQYF. Here the CDR3 DNA reads TGTGCCAGCAGCTTAGGTGGACAGGGTCACGAGCAGTACTTC. The whole variable domain, filled in from reference TRBV11-3 and TRBJ2-7, reads EAGVVQSPRYKIIEKKQPVAFWCNPISGHNTLYWYLQNLGQGPELLIRYENEEAVDDSQLPKDRFSAERLKGVDSTLKIQPAELGDSAVYLCASSLGGQGHEQYFGPGTRLTVT.